This T cell receptor beta chain was obtained from a study of CD8 T cells in ankylosing spondylitis. Whole-study results and caveats: A motif of eight highly homologous TCR beta variants was seen as apparently characteristic of ankylosing spondylitis blood. The authors reported significant enrichment of disease-linked clones in matched ankylosing spondylitis synovial fluid.

The CDR3 sequence is 16 residues long. Germline loops: CDR1 SGHRS, CDR2 YFSETQ. V lost 3 bases to trimming and J lost 4 bases; unmatched junction nucleotides: 7. A quantitative 5'-RACE method, one with molecular barcodes, was used to make TCR beta libraries. One entry per CDR3 protein, called by TCRdb with MiXCR from the 5' RACE reads. The table records 250,000 to 350,000 distinct CDR3 sequences, about 19% of them present only once. Regarding this clonotype: Its antigen is currently unknown.

This TCR was recovered from a male donor with ankylosing spondylitis or in good health (not recorded which). V usage is TRBV5-1 and J usage is TRBJ1-6, with TRBD1 matching over 7 bases. The sample was blood, either unsorted or a sorted T cell fraction (not recorded which). In DNA, the CDR3 is TGCGCCAGCAGCTCTAGCCGGGACAGTTATAATTCACCCCTCCACTTT. It specifies CASSSSRDSYNSPLHF.